The present T cell receptor (beta chain) was sequenced within a study of blood T cell repertoires in COVID-19. CDR1 and CDR2 from the germline V gene are SNHLY and FYNNEI. The CDR3 is 16 amino acids. This table comes from immunoSEQ multiplex PCR, and its TCRdb copy is limited to in-frame clones, with some not included. Of tens of thousands of clones listed, 70% to 85% are singletons. Sequences were obtained from peripheral blood. The V call is TRBV2, the J call TRBJ1-6; 12 bases map to TRBD1. The TCR comes from a woman aged 45-59 years with acute or convalescent COVID-19. For the CDR3, the DNA is TGTGCTACTGAAGGGGACAGGGGGCTTAGAAATTCACCCCTCCACTTT. It specifies CATEGDRGLRNSPLHF.